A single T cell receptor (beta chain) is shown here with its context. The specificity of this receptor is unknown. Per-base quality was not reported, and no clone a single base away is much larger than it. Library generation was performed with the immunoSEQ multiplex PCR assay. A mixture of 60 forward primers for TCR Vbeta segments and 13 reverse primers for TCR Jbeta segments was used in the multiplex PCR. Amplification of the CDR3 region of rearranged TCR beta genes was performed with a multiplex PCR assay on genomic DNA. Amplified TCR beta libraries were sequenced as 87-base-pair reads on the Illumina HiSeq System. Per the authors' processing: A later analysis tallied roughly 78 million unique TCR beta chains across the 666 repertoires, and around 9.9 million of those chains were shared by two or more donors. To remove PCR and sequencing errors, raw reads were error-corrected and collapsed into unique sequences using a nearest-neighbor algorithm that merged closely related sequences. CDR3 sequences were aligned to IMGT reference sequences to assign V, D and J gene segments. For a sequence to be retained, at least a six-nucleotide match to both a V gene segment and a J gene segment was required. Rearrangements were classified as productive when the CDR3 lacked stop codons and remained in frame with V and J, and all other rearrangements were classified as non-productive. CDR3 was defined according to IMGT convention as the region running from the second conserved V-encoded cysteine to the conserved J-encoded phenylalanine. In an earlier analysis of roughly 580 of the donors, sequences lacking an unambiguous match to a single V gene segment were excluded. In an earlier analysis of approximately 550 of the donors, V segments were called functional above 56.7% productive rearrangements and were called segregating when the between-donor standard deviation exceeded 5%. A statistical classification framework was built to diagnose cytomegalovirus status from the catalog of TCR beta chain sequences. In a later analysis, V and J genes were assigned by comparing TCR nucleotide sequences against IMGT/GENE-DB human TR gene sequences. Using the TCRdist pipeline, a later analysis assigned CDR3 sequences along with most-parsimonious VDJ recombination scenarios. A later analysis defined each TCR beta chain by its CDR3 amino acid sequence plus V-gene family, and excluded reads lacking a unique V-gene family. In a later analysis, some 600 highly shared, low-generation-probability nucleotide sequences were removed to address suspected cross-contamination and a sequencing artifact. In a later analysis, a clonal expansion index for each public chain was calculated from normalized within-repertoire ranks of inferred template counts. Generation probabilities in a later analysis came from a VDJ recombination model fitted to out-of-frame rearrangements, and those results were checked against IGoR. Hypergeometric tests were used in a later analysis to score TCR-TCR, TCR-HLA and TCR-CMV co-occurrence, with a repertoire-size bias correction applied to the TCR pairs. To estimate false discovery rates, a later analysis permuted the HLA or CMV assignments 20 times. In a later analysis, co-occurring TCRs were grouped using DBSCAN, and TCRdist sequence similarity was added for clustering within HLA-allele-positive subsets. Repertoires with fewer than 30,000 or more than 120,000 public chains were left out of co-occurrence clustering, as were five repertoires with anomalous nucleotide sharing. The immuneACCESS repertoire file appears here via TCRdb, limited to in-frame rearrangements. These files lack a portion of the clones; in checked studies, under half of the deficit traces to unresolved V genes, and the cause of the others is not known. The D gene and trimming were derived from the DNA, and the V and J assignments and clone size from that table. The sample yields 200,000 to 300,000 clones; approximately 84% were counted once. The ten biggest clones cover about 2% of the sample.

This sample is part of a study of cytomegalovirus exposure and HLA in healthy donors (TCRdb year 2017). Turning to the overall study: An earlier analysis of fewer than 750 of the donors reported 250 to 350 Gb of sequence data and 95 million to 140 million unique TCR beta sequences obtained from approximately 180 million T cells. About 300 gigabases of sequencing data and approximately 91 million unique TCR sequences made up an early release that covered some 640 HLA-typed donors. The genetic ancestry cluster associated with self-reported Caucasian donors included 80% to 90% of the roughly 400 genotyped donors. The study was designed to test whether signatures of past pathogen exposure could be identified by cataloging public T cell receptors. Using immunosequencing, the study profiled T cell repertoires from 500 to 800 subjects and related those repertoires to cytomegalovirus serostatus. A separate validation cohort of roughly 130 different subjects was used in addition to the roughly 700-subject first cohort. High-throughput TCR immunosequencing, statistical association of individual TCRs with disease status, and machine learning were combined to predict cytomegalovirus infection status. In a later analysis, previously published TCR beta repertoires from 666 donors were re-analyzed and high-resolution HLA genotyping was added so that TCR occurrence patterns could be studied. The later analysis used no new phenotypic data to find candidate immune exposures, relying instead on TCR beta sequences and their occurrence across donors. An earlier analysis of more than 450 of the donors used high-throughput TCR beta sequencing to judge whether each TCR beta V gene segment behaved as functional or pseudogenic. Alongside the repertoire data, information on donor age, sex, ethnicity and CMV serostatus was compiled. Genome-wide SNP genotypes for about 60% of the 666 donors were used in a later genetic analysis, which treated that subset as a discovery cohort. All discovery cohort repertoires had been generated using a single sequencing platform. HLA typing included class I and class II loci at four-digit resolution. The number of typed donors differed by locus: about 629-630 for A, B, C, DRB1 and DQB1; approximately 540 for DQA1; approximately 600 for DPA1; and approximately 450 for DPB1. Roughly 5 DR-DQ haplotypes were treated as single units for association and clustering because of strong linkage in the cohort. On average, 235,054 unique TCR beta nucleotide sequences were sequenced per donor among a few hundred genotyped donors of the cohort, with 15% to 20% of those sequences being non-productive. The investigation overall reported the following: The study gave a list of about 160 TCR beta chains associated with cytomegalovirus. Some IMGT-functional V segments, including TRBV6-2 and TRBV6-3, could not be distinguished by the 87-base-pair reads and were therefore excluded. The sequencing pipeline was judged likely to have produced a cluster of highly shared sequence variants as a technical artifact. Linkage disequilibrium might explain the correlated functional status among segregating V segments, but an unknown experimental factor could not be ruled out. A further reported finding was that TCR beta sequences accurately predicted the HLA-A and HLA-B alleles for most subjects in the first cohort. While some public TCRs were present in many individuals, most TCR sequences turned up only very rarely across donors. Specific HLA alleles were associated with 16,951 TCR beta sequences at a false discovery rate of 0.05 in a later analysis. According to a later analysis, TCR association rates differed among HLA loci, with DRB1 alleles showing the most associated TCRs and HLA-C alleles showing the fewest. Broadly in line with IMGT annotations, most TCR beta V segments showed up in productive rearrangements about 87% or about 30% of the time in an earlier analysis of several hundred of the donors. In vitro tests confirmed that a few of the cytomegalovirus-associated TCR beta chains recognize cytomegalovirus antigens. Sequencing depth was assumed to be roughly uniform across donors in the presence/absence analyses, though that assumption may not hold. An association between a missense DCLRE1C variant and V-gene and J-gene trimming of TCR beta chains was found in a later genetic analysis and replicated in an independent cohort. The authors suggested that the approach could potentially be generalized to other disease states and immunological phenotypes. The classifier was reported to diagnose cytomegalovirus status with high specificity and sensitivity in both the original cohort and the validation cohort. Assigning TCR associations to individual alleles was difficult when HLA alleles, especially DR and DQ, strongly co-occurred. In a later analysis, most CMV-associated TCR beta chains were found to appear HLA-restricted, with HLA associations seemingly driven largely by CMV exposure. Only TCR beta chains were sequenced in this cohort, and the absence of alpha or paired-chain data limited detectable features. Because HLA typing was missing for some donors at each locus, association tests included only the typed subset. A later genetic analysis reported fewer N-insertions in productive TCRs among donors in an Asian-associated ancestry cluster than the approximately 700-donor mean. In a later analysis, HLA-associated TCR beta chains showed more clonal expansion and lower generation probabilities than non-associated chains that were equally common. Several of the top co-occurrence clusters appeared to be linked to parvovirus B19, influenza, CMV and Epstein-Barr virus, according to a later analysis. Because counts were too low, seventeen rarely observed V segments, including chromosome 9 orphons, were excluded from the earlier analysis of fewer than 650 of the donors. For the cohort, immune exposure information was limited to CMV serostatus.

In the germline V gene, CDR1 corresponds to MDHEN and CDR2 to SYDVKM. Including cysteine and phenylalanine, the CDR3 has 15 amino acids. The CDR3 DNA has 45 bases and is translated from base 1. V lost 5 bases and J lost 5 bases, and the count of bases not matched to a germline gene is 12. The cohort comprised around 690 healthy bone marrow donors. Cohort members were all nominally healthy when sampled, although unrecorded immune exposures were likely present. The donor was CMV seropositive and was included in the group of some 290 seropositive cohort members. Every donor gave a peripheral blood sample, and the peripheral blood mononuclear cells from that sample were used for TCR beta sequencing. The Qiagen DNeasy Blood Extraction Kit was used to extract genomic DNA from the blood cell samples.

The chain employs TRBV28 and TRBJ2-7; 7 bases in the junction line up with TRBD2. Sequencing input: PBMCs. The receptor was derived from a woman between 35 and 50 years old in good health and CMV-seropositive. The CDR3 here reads CASSPWAGVSNEQYF. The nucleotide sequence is TGTGCCAGCAGTCCCTGGGCGGGAGTCAGCAACGAGCAGTACTTC. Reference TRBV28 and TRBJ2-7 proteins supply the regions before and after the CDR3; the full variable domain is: DVKVTQSSRYLVKRTGEKVFLECVQDMDHENMFWYRQDPGLGLRLIYFSYDVKMKEKGDIPEGYSVSREKKERFSLILESASTNQTSMYLCASSPWAGVSNEQYFGPGTRLTVT.